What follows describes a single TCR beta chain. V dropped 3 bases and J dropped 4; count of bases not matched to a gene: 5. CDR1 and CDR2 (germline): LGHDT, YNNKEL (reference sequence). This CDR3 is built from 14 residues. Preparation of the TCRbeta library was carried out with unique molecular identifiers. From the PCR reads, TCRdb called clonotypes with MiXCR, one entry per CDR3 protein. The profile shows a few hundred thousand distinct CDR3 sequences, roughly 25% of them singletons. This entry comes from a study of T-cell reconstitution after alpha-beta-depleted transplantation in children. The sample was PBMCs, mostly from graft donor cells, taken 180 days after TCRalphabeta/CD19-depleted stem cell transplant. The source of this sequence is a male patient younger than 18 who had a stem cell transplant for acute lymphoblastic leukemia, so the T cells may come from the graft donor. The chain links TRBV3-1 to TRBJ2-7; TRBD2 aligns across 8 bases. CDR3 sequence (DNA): TGTGCCAGCAGCCACGGGACTAGTGTATACGAGCAGTACTTC. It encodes CASSHGTSVYEQYF.